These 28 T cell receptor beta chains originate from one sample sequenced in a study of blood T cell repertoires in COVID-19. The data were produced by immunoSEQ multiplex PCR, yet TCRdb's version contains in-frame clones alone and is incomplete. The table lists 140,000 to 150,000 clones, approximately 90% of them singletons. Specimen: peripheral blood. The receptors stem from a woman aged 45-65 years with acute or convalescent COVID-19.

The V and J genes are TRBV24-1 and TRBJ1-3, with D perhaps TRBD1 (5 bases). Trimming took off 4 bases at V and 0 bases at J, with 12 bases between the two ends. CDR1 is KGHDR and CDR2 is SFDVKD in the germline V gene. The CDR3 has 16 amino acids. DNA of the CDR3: TGTGCCACCAGTGACGACGGACAAAGCTCTGGAAACACCATATATTTT. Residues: CATSDDGQSSGNTIYF.

The CDR3 spells CSVVWTGAEGQPQHF. The CDR3 DNA sequence: TGCAGCGTTGTCTGGACAGGGGCTGAGGGTCAGCCCCAGCATTTT. The chain joins TRBV29-1 to TRBJ1-5; TRBD1 matches 9 bases. CDR1 and CDR2 from the germline V gene are SQVTM and ANQGSEA. The CDR3 runs 15 residues. V trimming: 4 bases; J trimming: 6 bases; junction bases outside the gene matches: 10. The complete variable domain, with remaining parts taken from reference TRBV29-1 and TRBJ1-5, reads SAVISQKPSRDICQRGTSLTIQCQVDSQVTMMFWYRQQPGQSLTLIATANQGSEATYESGFVIDKFPISRPNLTFSTLTVSNMSPEDSSIYLCSVVWTGAEGQPQHFGDGTRLSIL.

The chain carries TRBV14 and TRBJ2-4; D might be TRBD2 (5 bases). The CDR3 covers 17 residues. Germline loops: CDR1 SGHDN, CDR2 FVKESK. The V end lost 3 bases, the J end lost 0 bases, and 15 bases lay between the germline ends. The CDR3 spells CASSHASGWLAKNIQYF. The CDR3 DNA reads TGTGCCAGCAGCCATGCCTCGGGGTGGCTAGCCAAAAACATTCAGTACTTC.

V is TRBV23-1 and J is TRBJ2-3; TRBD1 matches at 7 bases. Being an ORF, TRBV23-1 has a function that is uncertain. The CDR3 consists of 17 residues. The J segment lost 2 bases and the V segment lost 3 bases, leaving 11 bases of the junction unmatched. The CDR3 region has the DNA TGCGCCAGCAGTCACCCCGCCGGCACAGGGGACACAGATACGCAGTATTTT. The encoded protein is CASSHPAGTGDTDTQYF.

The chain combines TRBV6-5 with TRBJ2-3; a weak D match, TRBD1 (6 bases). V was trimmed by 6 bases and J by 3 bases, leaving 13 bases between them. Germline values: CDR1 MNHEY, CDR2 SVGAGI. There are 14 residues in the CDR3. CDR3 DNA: TGTGCCAGCAGCAAACGCAGGGGAACAGATACGCAGTATTTT. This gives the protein CASSKRRGTDTQYF.

The CDR3 nucleotides read TGTGCCAGCAGCTTAGTCGGGGGGACCACCGGGGAGCTGTTTTTT. This translates into CASSLVGGTTGELFF. The gene calls are TRBV11-2 and TRBJ2-2, with 7 bases aligning to TRBD2. With 1 base clipped from V and 4 bases from J, the junction kept 3 bases outside the gene matches. This CDR3 comprises 15 residues. Germline V gene data show CDR1 as SGHAT and CDR2 as FQNNGV.

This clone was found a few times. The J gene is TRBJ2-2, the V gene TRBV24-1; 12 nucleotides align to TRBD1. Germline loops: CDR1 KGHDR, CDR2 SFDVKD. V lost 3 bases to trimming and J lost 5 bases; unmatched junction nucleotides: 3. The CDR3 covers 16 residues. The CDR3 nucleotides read TGTGCCACCAGTGATCCGGGACAGGGGGCTACCGGGGAGCTGTTTTTT. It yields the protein CATSDPGQGATGELFF.

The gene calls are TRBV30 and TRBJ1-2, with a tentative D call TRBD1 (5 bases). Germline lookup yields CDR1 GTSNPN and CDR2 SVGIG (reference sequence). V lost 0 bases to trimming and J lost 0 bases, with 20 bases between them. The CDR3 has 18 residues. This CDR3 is CAWSVLYKNRRANYGYTF. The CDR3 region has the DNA TGTGCCTGGAGTGTACTTTATAAAAACAGGCGAGCTAACTATGGCTACACCTTC.

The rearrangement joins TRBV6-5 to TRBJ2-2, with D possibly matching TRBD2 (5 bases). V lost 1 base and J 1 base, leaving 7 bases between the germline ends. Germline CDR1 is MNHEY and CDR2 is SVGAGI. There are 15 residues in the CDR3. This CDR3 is CASSYLGVNTGELFF. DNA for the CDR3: TGTGCCAGCAGTTACTTGGGAGTGAACACCGGGGAGCTGTTTTTT.

Written as DNA, the CDR3 is TGTGCCAGCAGCGTAGAGATCGGGGGGCCAGGGTACAATGAGCAGTTCTTC. Translating gives CASSVEIGGPGYNEQFF. V is TRBV9 and J is TRBJ2-1, with D perhaps TRBD2 (7 bases). V gave up 0 bases and J gave up 4 bases, with 17 bases separating them. The CDR3 totals 17 residues. The germline V gene has CDR1 SGDLS and CDR2 YYNGEE.

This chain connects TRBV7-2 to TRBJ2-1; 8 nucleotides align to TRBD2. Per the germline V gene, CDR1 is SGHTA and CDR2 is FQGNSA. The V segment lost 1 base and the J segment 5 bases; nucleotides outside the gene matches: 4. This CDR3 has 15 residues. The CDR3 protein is CASSLVRLANNEQFF. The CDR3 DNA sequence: TGTGCCAGCAGCTTAGTCAGACTAGCGAACAATGAGCAGTTCTTC.

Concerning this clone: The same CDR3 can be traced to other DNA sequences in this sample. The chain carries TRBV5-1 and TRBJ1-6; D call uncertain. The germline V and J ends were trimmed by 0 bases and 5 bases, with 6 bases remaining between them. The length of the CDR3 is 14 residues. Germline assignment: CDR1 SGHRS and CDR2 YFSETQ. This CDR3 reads CASSLGQDNSPLHF. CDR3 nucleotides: TGCGCCAGCAGCTTGGGCCAGGATAATTCACCCCTCCACTTT.

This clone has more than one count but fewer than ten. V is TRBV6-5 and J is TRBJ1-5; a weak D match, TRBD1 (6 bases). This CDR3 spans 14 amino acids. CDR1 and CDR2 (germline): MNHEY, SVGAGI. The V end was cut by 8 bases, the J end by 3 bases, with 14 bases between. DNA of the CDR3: TGTGCCAGCCTGATCGGGACACTCAATCAGCCCCAGCATTTT. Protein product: CASLIGTLNQPQHF.

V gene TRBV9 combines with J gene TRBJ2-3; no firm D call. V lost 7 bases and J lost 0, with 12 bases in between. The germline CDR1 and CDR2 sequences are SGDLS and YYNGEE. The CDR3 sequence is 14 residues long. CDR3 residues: CASRSHSSTDTQYF. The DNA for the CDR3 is TGTGCCAGCCGGTCCCATTCTAGCACAGATACGCAGTATTTT. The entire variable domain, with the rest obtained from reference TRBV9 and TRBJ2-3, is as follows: DSGVTQTPKHLITATGQRVTLRCSPRSGDLSVYWYQQSLDQGLQFLIQYYNGEERAKGNILERFSAQQFPDLHSELNLSSLELGDSALYFCASRSHSSTDTQYFGPGTRLTVL.

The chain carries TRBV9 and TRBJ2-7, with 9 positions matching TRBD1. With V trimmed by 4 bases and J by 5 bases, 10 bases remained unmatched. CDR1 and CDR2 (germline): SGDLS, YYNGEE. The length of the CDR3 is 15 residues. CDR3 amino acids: CASSSTTGQGDEQYF. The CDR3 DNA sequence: TGTGCCAGCAGCTCCACCACGGGACAGGGTGACGAGCAGTACTTC.

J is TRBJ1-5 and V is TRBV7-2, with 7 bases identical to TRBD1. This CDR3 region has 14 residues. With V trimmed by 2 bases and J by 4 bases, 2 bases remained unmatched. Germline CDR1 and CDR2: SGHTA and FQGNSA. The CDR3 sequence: CASSLTGVNQPQHF. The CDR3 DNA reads TGTGCCAGCAGCTTAACAGGGGTAAATCAGCCCCAGCATTTT.

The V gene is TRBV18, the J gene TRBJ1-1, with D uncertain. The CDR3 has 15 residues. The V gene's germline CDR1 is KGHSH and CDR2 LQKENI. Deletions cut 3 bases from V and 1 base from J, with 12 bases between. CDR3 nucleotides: TGTGCCAGCTCACCTACGGTGAGTTCGAACACTGAAGCTTTCTTT. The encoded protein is CASSPTVSSNTEAFF.

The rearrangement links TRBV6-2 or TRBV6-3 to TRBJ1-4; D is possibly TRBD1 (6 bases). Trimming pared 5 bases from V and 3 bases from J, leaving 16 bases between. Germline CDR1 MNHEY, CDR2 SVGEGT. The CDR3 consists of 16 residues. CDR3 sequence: CASSHNRAGANEKLFF. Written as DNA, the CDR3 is TGTGCCAGCAGTCACAACAGGGCAGGGGCTAATGAAAAACTGTTTTTT.

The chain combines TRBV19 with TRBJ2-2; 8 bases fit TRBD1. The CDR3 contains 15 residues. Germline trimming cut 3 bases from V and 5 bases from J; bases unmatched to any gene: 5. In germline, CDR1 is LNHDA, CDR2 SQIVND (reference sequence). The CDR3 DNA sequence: TGTGCCAGTAGTATGGAGACAGGGGTTACCGGGGAGCTGTTTTTT. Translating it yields CASSMETGVTGELFF.

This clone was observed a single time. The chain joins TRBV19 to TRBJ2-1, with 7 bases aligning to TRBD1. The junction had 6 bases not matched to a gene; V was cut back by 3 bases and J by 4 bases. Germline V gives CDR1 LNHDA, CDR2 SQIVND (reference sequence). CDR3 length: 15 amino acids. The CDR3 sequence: CASSIGDREYNEQFF. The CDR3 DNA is TGTGCCAGTAGTATTGGAGACAGGGAATACAATGAGCAGTTCTTC.

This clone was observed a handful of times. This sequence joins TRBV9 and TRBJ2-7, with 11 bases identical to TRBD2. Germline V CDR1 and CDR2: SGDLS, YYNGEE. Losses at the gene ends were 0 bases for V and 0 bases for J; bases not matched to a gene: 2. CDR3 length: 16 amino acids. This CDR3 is CASSVASGGNSYEQYF. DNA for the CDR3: TGTGCCAGCAGCGTAGCTAGCGGGGGGAACTCCTACGAGCAGTACTTC.

The CDR3 spells CASRGGRDPVRGYTF. The CDR3 coding sequence is TGTGCCAGCAGAGGGGGTAGGGACCCAGTTAGAGGCTACACCTTC. The chain recombines TRBV27 with TRBJ1-2, with TRBD1 as a possible D gene (6 bases). In germline, CDR1 is MNHEY, CDR2 SMNVEV (reference sequence). V was pared by 6 bases and J by 8 bases, with 22 bases between. This CDR3 is built from 15 residues.

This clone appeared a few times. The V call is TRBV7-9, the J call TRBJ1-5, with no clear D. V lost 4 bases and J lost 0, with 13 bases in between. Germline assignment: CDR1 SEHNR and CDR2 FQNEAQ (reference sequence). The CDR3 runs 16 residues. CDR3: CASSSSGRYSNQPQHF. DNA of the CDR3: TGTGCCAGCAGCTCATCGGGTCGGTATAGCAATCAGCCCCAGCATTTT.

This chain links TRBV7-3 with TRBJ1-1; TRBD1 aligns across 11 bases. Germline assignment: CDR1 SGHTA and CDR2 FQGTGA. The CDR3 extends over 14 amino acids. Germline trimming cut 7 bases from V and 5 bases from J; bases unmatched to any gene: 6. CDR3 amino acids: CASTPGTGGTEAFF. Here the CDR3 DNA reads TGTGCCAGCACTCCCGGGACAGGGGGGACTGAAGCTTTCTTT.

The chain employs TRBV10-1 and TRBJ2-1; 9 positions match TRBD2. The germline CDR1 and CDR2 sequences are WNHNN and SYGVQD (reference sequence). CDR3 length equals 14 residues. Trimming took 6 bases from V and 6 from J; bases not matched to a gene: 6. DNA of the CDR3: TGCGCCAGCAGCTTAGCGGGGGTGGTCAATGAGCAGTTCTTC. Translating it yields CASSLAGVVNEQFF.

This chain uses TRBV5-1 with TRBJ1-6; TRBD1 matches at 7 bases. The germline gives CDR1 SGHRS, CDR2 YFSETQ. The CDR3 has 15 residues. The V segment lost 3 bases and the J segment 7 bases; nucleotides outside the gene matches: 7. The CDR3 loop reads CASSWRTGDNSPLHF. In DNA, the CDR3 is TGCGCCAGCAGCTGGAGAACAGGGGACAATTCACCCCTCCACTTT.

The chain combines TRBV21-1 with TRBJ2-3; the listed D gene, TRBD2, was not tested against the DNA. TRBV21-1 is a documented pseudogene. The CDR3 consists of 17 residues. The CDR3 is CASSAPGLAPGLITQYF. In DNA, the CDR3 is TGTGCCAGCAGCGCACCGGGACTAGCTCCCGGGCTTATTACGCAGTATTTT.

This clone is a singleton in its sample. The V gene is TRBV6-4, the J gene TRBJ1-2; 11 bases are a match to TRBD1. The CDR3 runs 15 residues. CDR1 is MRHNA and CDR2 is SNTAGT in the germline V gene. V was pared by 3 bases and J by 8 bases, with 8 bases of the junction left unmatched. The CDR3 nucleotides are TGTGCCAGCAGTGATTTAGGGACAGGGGGAAGAGGCTACACCTTC. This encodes CASSDLGTGGRGYTF.